Included here is one TCR beta chain sequence, with context. What it recognizes is unknown. The data stem from a study of CD4+ T cells in melanoma. Points from the study as a whole: Neoantigen-specific CD4+ T cells in melanoma reportedly had diverse differentiation states. A reported correlation linked neoantigen-specific CD4+ T cells to CD8+, macrophage and B cell function.

This table comes from immunoSEQ multiplex PCR, and its TCRdb copy is limited to in-frame clones, with some not included. Of about 54,000 clones listed, 60% to 75% were seen once; the top ten hold roughly 4.8%. The sample was tumor tissue. The clonotype was recovered from a human donor with melanoma.

The CDR3 DNA reads as TGTGCCAGCAGCTCAGGGGTCGGAAACACCATATATTTT. Residues: CASSSGVGNTIYF. The V gene is TRBV7-9, the J gene TRBJ1-3, with D maybe TRBD1 (6 bases). The length of the CDR3 is 13 residues. The V end was cut by 4 bases, the J end by 4 bases, with 8 bases between. The V gene's germline CDR1 is SEHNR and CDR2 FQNEAQ (reference sequence).